The 21 T cell receptor beta chains in this list originate from one sample, sequenced in a study of cytomegalovirus exposure and HLA in healthy donors. The repertoire was sequenced with immunoSEQ multiplex PCR; TCRdb's copy has only in-frame clones and lacks some. The data hold a few hundred thousand clones, with about 90% observed a single time. The specimen sequenced was PBMCs. The receptors stem from a man between 18 and 29 years old in good health and CMV-seropositive.

The sample holds one count of this clone. V is TRBV25-1 and J is TRBJ1-1; 8 bases line up with TRBD1. The V gene end was trimmed by 0 bases and the J gene end by 8 bases; junction bases not matched to a gene: 2. The CDR3 covers 13 residues. Germline V gene data show CDR1 as MGHDK and CDR2 as SYGVNS. DNA for the CDR3: TGTGCCAGCAGTGAATACCGGGACAGGGAAGCTTTCTTT. Translation: CASSEYRDREAFF.

The rearrangement joins TRBV5-1 to TRBJ2-7; a possible D gene is TRBD2 (5 bases). The CDR3 contains 14 residues. The V gene's germline CDR1 is SGHRS and CDR2 YFSETQ. V lost 1 base and J 0 bases, leaving 8 bases between the germline ends. The CDR3 bases are TGCGCCAGCAGCTTGCAGCGGCCCTCCTACGAGCAGTACTTC. Protein sequence: CASSLQRPSYEQYF. Full variable domain (outside the CDR3, taken from reference TRBV5-1 and TRBJ2-7): KAGVTQTPRYLIKTRGQQVTLSCSPISGHRSVSWYQQTPGQGLQFLFEYFSETQRNKGNFPGRFSGRQFSNSRSEMNVSTLELGDSALYLCASSLQRPSYEQYFGPGTRLTVT.

V gene TRBV6-4 combines with J gene TRBJ1-1, with unresolved D. The germline V gene encodes CDR1 MRHNA and CDR2 SNTAGT. The length of the CDR3 is 13 residues. Trimming stripped 6 bases from V and 0 bases from J, with 8 bases between. CDR3 sequence (DNA): TGTGCCAGCAGGGGCTCTTTGAACACTGAAGCTTTCTTT. It specifies CASRGSLNTEAFF.

This sequence joins TRBV27 and TRBJ1-2; D remains ambiguous. Germline V gene lookup returns CDR1 MNHEY and CDR2 SMNVEV (reference sequence). The V and J ends lost 3 bases and 7 bases respectively, with 12 bases between them. The CDR3 is 13 residues long. The CDR3 DNA is TGTGCCAGCAGTTTTAGAGGGTACGGTGGCTACACCTTC. Protein sequence: CASSFRGYGGYTF.

As for this clone: A far larger clone is just one base off, so this is likely a read error. The chain joins TRBV28 to TRBJ2-7; 12 bases map to TRBD1. The germline gives CDR1 MDHEN, CDR2 SYDVKM. The J segment lost 4 bases and the V segment lost 4 bases, leaving 2 bases of the junction unmatched. The length of the CDR3 is 14 residues. CDR3 in DNA: TGTGCCAGCAGTTCGGGACAGGGGGCTTACGAGCAGTACTTC. It specifies CASSSGQGAYEQYF.

Details on this clone: Different DNA sequences within this sample yield the same CDR3. This sequence joins TRBV29-1 and TRBJ2-3; no firm D call. Trimming stripped 7 bases from V and 4 bases from J, with 9 bases between. CDR3 size: 11 residues. Germline CDR1 SQVTM, CDR2 ANQGSEA. The CDR3 loop reads CSGSRADTQYF. The CDR3 DNA sequence: TGCAGCGGGTCCCGCGCAGATACGCAGTATTTT.

The rearrangement uses TRBV11-2 and TRBJ2-3, with D unclear. Germline-derived CDR1 and CDR2 are SGHAT and FQNNGV. V was pared by 5 bases and J by 2 bases, with 11 bases between. This CDR3 has 14 residues. This CDR3 reads CASSDPPFTDTQYF. CDR3 nucleotides: TGTGCCAGCAGCGACCCCCCTTTCACAGATACGCAGTATTTT.

V and J are TRBV4-3 and TRBJ2-1; no clear D gene. The V end lost 0 bases, the J end lost 1 base, and 10 bases lay between the germline ends. The germline CDR1 and CDR2 sequences are LGHNA and YSLEER. The CDR3 is made up of 16 amino acids. The CDR3 protein is CASSQDVQRSYNEQFF. CDR3 nucleotides: TGCGCCAGCAGCCAAGACGTCCAGCGATCCTACAATGAGCAGTTCTTC.

This CDR3 reads CASSLEGLSGSARGTGELFF. The CDR3 nucleotides are TGTGCCAGCAGCTTAGAGGGTTTGAGCGGGAGCGCTCGGGGCACCGGGGAGCTGTTTTTT. The gene calls are TRBV11-2 and TRBJ2-2; TRBD2 matches 8 bases. The V gene end was trimmed by 0 bases and the J gene end by 4 bases; junction bases not matched to a gene: 16. This CDR3 is built from 20 residues. From germline, CDR1 is SGHAT and CDR2 FQNNGV.

The CDR3 nucleotides are TGCGCCAGCAGCCTGGACGGTGACAGGGGACGCGAGCAGTACTTC. This encodes CASSLDGDRGREQYF. The chain combines TRBV5-1 with TRBJ2-7; 8 positions match TRBD1. Germline V CDR1 and CDR2: SGHRS, YFSETQ. The CDR3 runs to 15 residues. V was pared by 4 bases and J by 6 bases, with 12 bases of the junction left unmatched.

V usage is TRBV20-1 and J usage is TRBJ1-2, with D hard to call. The CDR3 covers 11 residues. Germline V CDR1 and CDR2: DFQATT, SNEGSKA (reference sequence). V was clipped by 5 bases and J by 8 bases, with 12 bases between them. Here the CDR3 reads CSAPSVGGYTF. CDR3 in DNA: TGCAGTGCTCCCTCGGTAGGCGGCTACACCTTC.

This chain connects TRBV2 to TRBJ2-5; maybe TRBD2 (5 bases). Trimming stripped 4 bases from V and 3 bases from J, with 24 bases between. The CDR3 is made up of 18 amino acids. Germline CDR1 SNHLY, CDR2 FYNNEI. The CDR3 nucleotides are TGTGCCAGCAGTGGTTACAGCGGCCCCGCCAAGAGAAAAGAGACCCAGTACTTC. Protein: CASSGYSGPAKRKETQYF.

This clone was observed once. In nucleotides, the CDR3 is TGCGCCAGCAGCCCGGGACTGCCCCTAGATACGCAGTATTTT. Its protein product is CASSPGLPLDTQYF. The chain is built from TRBV5-1 and TRBJ2-3; D may be TRBD2 (6 bases). This CDR3 is built from 14 residues. V was pared by 4 bases and J by 5 bases, with 14 bases between. Germline V gives CDR1 SGHRS, CDR2 YFSETQ.

The chain is built from TRBV30 and TRBJ2-1, with 8 nucleotides matching TRBD2. Germline trimming cut 4 bases from V and 0 bases from J; bases unmatched to any gene: 8. The CDR3 length is 16 residues. Germline CDR1 is GTSNPN and CDR2 is SVGIG (reference sequence). CDR3 sequence reads: CAWNLGLAGSYNEQFF. The CDR3 DNA reads TGTGCCTGGAACCTTGGGCTAGCGGGCTCCTACAATGAGCAGTTCTTC.

The CDR3 region has the DNA TGCGCCAGCAGTTTAACATCCCACAGCCTGAACACTGAAGCTTTCTTT. Its protein is CASSLTSHSLNTEAFF. The chain combines TRBV5-1 with TRBJ1-1; no reliable D call. The CDR3 consists of 16 residues. Germline V CDR1 and CDR2: SGHRS, YFSETQ. The V end was cut by 5 bases, the J end by 0 bases, with 17 bases between.

The chain carries TRBV5-1 and TRBJ2-1, with 11 bases matching TRBD2. CDR3 length: 15 amino acids. Germline CDR1 is SGHRS and CDR2 is YFSETQ. J lost 6 bases, V lost 4 bases, and 6 bases had no gene match. The CDR3, as DNA: TGCGCCAGCAGCACACTAGCGGGAGCCCCCAATGAGCAGTTCTTC. Its translation: CASSTLAGAPNEQFF.

The V call is TRBV27, the J call TRBJ2-3; D gene uncertain. There are 12 residues in the CDR3. Trimming took 6 bases from V and 12 from J, leaving 16 bases between them. In germline, CDR1 is MNHEY, CDR2 SMNVEV (reference sequence). CDR3 protein: CASRTYVDEQYF. The CDR3, as DNA: TGTGCCAGCAGGACTTACGTGGACGAACAGTATTTT.

V gene TRBV6-1 combines with J gene TRBJ1-4; 7 nucleotides line up with TRBD1. The CDR3 is made up of 15 amino acids. Per germline, CDR1 MNHNS and CDR2 SASEGT. With V trimmed by 4 bases and J by 3 bases, 5 bases remained unmatched. CDR3 amino acids: CASSAWTGSNEKLFF. The CDR3 nucleotides read TGTGCCAGCAGTGCCTGGACAGGTTCTAATGAAAAACTGTTTTTT.

V usage is TRBV27 and J usage is TRBJ2-1; D perhaps matches TRBD2 (6 bases). Germline V gene sequence: CDR1 MNHEY, CDR2 SMNVEV (reference sequence). The CDR3 is 13 residues long. Deletions cut 6 bases from V and 8 bases from J, with 14 bases between. CDR3 region: CASSPRWRDEQFF. CDR3 nucleotide sequence: TGTGCCAGCAGCCCTCGATGGAGGGATGAGCAGTTCTTC.

V usage is TRBV2 and J usage is TRBJ2-7; no definite D call. Deletions cut 2 bases from V and 4 bases from J, with 3 bases between. CDR1 is SNHLY and CDR2 is FYNNEI in the germline V gene. The CDR3 is 11 amino acids. The CDR3 loop reads CASSEIYEQYF. DNA of the CDR3: TGTGCCAGCAGTGAAATTTACGAGCAGTACTTC.

The rearrangement joins TRBV18 to TRBJ2-3; D gene unclear. Per germline, CDR1 KGHSH and CDR2 LQKENI. V was cut by 3 bases and J by 6 bases, with 13 bases left in between. The CDR3 length is 14 residues. The CDR3 reads CASSPGGTPDTQYF. CDR3 in DNA: TGTGCCAGCTCACCGGGTGGCACCCCCGATACGCAGTATTTT.